This T cell receptor (beta chain) was obtained from a study of PD-1 blockade in mismatch repair-deficient tumors. Study details: Patients had about a dozen mismatch repair-deficient cancer types, all previously treated and progressing.

Time point defined: approximately ten-day in vitro stimulation with candidate mutation-associated neoantigen peptide 1. Six or seven ELISpot-reactive neoantigen peptides each drove a 10-day in vitro stimulation. On this clone: Its specificity is unknown.

Sequenced by immunoSEQ multiplex PCR; TCRdb stores in-frame clones only, minus some. The table lists roughly 9,000 clones, about 88% of them singletons, with roughly 14% in the top ten. Study conclusions and caveats: About 4.5% of the roughly 140 peptide-expanded blood TCRs were also found in tumor. Tumor-resident clones, often absent from pretreatment blood, expanded after pembrolizumab and then contracted.

The length of the CDR3 is 15 residues. Deletions cut 0 bases from V and 0 bases from J, with 7 bases between. Germline V lookup: CDR1 SGHAT, CDR2 FQNNGV. The chain uses TRBV11-2 and TRBJ2-3, with TRBD1 as a possible D gene (5 bases). The TCR was taken from an adult with mismatch repair-deficient cancer. The sample in question was cells cultured in vitro, obtained from a patient treated with pembrolizumab. CDR3 amino acids: CASSLDGASTDTQYF. CDR3 in DNA: TGTGCCAGCAGCTTAGATGGGGCTAGCACAGATACGCAGTATTTT.